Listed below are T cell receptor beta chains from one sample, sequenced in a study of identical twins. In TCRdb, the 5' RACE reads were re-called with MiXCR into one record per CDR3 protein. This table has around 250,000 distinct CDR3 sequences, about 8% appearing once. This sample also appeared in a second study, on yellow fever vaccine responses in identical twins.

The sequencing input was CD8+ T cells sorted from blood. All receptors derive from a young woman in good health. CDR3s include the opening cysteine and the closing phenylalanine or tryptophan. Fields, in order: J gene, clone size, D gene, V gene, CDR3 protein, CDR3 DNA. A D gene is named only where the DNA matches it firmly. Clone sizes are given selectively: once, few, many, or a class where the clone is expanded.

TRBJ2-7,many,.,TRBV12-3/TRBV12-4,CASSFGESFYEQYF,TGTGCCAGCAGTTTCGGGGAGTCGTTCTACGAGCAGTACTTC
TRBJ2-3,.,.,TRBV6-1,CASSGGLNTDTQYF,TGTGCCAGCAGTGGCGGACTGAACACAGATACGCAGTATTTT
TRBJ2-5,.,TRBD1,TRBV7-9,CASSDWDSQETQYF,TGTGCCAGCAGCGATTGGGACAGTCAAGAGACCCAGTACTTC
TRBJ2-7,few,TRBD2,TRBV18,CASSRGDGTSGISYEQYF,TGTGCCAGCTCACGAGGGGATGGAACTAGCGGGATCTCCTACGAGCAGTACTTC
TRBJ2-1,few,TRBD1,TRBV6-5,CASSYKGQGAHEQFF,TGTGCCAGCAGTTATAAGGGACAGGGGGCACATGAGCAGTTCTTC
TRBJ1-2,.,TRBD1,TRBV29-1,CSVSPRTGGLYGYTF,TGCAGCGTGTCGCCTCGGACAGGGGGCCTCTATGGCTACACCTTC
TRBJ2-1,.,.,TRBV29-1,CSVEPRGSSSYNEQFF,TGCAGCGTTGAACCTAGGGGTTCCAGCTCCTACAATGAGCAGTTCTTC
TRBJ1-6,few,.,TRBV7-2,CASSLDRSSYNSPLHF,TGTGCCAGCAGCTTAGACCGGAGCTCCTATAATTCACCCCTCCACTTT
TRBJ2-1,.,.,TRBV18,CASSPNTDPSVDEQFF,TGTGCCAGCTCACCGAATACCGACCCGAGTGTCGATGAGCAGTTCTTC
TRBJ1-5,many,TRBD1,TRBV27,CASSLSTGGNQPQHF,TGTGCCAGCAGTTTATCTACAGGGGGCAATCAGCCCCAGCATTTT
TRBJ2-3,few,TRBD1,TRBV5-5,CASSPRGQGVDTQYF,TGTGCCAGCAGCCCTCGGGGACAGGGGGTGGATACGCAGTATTTT
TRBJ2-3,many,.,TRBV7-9,CASRREDTQYF,TGTGCCAGCCGCCGGGAAGATACGCAGTATTTT
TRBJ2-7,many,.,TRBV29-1,CSVSPGNSYEQYF,TGCAGCGTTAGTCCGGGCAACTCCTACGAGCAGTACTTC
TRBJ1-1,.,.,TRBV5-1,CASSIYGGPNTEAFF,TGCGCCAGCAGCATTTACGGGGGACCCAACACTGAAGCTTTCTTT
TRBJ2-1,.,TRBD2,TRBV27,CASRQLAGGPETYNEQFF,TGTGCCAGCAGGCAATTAGCGGGAGGGCCGGAGACCTACAATGAGCAGTTCTTC
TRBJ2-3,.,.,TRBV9,CASSVEWTQYF,TGTGCCAGCAGCGTTGAGTGGACGCAGTATTTT
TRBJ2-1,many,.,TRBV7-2,CASSLTIGQQFF,TGTGCCAGCAGCTTAACAATAGGGCAGCAGTTCTTC
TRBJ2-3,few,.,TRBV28,CASSLNWIRDTDTQYF,TGTGCCAGCAGTTTAAATTGGATCCGTGACACAGATACGCAGTATTTT
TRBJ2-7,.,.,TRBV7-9,CASSPAAGGYEQYF,TGTGCCAGCAGCCCCGCCGCAGGGGGGTACGAGCAGTACTTC
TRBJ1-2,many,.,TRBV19,CADLGGYTF,TGTGCCGATCTTGGTGGCTACACCTTC
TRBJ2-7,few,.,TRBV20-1,CSAKWANLQYF,TGCAGTGCTAAGTGGGCAAACCTGCAGTACTTC
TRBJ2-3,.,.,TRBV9,CASSVDGTDTQYF,TGTGCCAGCAGCGTGGATGGCACAGATACGCAGTATTTT
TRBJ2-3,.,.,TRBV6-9,CDSSHTGTQKPTDTQYF,TGTGACAGCAGTCACACCGGGACTCAAAAACCCACAGATACGCAGTATTTT
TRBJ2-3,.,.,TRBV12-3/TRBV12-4,CAFSPPPGRVGTDTQYF,TGTGCCTTCAGCCCACCCCCGGGGCGGGTTGGCACAGATACGCAGTATTTT
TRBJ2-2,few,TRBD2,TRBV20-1,CSARDEESGEYTGELFF,TGCAGTGCTAGAGATGAGGAGAGCGGGGAATACACCGGGGAGCTGTTTTTT
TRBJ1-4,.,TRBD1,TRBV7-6,CASSWDRDYDNEKLFF,TGTGCCAGCAGCTGGGACAGGGACTATGACAATGAAAAACTGTTTTTT
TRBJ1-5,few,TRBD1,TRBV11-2,CASSPWTGTNQPQHF,TGTGCCAGCAGCCCATGGACAGGAACTAATCAGCCCCAGCATTTT
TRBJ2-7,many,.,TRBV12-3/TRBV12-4,CASSFTQVRDEQYF,TGTGCCAGCAGTTTTACCCAGGTTAGGGACGAGCAGTACTTC
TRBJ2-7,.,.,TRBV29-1,CSVTGDDRYEQYF,TGCAGCGTTACAGGAGACGATCGCTACGAGCAGTACTTC
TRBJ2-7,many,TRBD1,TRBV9,CASSQTGSSYEQYF,TGTGCCAGCAGCCAGACAGGGAGCTCCTACGAGCAGTACTTC
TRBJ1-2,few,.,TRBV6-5,CASSYSAGDNGYTF,TGTGCCAGCAGTTACTCGGCAGGGGACAATGGCTACACCTTC
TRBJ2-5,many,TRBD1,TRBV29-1,CSVVDRGRETQYF,TGCAGCGTTGTGGACAGGGGGAGGGAGACCCAGTACTTC